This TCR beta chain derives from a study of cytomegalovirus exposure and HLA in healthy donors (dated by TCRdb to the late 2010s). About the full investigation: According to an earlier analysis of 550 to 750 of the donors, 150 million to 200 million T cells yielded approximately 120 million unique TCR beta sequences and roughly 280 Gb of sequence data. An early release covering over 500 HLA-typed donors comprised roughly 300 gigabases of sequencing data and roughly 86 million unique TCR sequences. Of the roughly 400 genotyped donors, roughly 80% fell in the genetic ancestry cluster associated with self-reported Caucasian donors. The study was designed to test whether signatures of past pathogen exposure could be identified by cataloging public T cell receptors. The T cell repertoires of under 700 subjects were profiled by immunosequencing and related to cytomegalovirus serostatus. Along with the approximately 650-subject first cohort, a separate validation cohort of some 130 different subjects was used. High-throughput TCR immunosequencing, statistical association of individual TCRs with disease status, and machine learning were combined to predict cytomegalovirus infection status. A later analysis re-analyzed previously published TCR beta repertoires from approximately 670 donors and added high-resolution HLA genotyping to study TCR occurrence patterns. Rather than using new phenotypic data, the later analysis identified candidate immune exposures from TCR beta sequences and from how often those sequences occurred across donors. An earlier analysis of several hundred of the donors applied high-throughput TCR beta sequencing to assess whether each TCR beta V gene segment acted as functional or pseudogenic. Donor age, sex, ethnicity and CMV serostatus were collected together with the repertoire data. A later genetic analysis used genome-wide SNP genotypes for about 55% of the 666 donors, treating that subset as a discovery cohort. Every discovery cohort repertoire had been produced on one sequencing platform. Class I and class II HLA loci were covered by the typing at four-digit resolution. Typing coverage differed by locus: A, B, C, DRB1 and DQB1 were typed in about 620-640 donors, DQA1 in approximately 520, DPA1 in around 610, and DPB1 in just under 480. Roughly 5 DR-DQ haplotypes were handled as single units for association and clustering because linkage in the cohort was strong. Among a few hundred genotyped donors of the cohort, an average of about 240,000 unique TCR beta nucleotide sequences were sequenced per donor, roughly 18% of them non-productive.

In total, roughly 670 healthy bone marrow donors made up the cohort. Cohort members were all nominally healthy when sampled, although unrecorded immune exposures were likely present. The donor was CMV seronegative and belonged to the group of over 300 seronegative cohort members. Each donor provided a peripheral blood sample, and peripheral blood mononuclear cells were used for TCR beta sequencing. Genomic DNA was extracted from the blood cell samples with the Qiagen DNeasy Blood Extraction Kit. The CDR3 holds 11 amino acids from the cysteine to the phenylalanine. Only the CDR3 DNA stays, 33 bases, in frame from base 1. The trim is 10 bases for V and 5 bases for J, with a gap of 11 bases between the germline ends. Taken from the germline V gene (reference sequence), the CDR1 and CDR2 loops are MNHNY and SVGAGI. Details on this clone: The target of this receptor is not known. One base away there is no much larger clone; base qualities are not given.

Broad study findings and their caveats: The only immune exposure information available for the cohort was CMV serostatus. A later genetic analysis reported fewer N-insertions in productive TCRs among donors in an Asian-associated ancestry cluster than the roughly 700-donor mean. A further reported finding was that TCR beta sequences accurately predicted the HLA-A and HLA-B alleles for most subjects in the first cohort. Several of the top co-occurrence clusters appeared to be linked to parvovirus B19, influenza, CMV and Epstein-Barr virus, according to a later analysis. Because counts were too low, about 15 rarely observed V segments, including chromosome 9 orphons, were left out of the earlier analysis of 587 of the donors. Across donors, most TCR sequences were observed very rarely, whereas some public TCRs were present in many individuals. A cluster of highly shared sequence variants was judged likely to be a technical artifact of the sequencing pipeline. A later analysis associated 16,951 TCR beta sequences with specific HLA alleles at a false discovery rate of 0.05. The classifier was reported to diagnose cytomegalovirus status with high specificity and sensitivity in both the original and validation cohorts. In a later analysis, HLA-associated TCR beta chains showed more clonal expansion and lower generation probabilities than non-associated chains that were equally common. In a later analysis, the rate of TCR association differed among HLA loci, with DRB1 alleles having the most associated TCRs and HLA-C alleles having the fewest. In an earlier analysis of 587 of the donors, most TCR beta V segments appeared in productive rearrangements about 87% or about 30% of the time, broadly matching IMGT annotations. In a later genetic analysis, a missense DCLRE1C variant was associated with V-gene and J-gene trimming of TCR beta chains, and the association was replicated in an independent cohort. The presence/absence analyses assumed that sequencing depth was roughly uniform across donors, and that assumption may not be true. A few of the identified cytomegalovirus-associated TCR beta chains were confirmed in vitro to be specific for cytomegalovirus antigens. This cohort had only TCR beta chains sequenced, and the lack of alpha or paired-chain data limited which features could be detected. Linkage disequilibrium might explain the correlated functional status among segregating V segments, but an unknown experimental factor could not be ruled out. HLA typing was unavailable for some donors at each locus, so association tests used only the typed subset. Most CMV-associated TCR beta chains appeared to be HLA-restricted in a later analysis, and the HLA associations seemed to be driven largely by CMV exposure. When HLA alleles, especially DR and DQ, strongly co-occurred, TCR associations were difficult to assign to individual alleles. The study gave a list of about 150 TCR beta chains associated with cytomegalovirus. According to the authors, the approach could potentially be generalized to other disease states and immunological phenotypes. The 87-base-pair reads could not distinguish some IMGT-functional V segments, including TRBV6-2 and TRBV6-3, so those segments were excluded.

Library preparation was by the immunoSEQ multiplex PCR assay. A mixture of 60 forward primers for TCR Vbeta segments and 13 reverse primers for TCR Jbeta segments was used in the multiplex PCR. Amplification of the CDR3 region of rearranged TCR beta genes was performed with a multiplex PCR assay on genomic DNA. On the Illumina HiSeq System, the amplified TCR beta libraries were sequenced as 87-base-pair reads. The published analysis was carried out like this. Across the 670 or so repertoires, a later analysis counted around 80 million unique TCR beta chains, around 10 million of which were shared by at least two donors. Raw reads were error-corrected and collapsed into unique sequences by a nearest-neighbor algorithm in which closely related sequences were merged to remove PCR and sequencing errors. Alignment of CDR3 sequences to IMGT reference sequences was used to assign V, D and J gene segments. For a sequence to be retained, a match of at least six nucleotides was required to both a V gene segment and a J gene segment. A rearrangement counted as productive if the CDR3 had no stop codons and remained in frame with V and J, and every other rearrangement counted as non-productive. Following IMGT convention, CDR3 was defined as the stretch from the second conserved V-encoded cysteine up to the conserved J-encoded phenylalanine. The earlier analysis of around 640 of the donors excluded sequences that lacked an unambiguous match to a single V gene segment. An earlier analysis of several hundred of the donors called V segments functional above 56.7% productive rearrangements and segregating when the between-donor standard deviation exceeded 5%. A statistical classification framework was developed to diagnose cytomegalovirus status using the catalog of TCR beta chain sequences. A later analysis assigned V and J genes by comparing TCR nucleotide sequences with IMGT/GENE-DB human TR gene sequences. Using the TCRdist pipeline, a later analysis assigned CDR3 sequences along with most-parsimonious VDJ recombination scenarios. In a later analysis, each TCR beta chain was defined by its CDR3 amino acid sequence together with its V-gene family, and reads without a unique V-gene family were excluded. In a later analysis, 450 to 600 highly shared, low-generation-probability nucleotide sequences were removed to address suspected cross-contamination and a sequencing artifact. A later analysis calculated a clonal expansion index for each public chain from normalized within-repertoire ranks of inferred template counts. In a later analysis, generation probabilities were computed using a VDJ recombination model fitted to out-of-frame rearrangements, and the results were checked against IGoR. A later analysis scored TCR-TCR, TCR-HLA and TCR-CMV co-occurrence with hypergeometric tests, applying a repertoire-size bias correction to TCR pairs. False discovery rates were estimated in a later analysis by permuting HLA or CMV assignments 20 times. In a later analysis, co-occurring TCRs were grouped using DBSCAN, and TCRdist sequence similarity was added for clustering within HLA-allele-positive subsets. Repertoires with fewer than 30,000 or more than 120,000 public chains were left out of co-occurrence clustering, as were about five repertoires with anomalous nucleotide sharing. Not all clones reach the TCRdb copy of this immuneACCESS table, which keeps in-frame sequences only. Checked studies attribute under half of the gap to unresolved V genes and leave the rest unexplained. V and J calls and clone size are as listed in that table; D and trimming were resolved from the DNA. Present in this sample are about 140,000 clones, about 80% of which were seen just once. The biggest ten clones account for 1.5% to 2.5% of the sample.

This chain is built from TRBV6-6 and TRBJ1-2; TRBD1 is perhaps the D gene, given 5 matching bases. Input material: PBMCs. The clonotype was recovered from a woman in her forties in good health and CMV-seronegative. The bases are TGTGCCACCGGGGGGGGGTATGGCTACACCTTC. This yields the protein CATGGGYGYTF.